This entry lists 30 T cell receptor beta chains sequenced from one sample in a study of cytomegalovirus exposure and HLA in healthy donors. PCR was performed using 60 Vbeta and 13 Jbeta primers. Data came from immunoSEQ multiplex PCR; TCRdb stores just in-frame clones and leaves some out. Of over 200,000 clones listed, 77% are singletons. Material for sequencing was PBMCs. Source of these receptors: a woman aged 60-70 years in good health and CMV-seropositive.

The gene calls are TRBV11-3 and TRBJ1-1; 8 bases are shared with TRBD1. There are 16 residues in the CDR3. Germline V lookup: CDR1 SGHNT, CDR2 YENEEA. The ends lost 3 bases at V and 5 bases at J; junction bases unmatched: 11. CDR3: CASSFFSAGGETEAFF. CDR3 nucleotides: TGTGCCAGCAGCTTTTTTTCTGCAGGGGGCGAGACTGAAGCTTTCTTT.

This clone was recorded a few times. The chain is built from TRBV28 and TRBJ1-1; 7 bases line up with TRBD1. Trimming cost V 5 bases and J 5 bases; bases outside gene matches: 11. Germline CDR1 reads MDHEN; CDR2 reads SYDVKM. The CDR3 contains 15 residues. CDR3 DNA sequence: TGTGCCAGCAGTCCTCCGACAGGGATAAGGACTGAAGCTTTCTTT. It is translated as CASSPPTGIRTEAFF.

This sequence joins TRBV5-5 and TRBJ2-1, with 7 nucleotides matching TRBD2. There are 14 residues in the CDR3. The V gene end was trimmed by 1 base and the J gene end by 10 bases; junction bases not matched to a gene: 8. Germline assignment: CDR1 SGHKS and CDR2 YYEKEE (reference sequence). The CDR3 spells CASSLLGGRQEQFF. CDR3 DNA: TGTGCCAGCAGCTTGTTGGGGGGGAGACAAGAGCAGTTCTTC.

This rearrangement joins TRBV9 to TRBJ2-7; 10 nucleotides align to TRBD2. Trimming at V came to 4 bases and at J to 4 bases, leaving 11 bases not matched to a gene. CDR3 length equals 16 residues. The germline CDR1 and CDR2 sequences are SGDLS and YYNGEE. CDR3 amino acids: CASSPGPSGGRYEQYF. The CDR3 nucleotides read TGTGCCAGCAGCCCGGGACCTAGCGGGGGCCGGTACGAGCAGTACTTC.

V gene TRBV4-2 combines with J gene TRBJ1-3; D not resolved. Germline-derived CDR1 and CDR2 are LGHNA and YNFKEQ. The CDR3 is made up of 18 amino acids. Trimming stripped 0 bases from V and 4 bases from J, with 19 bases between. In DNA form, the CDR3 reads TGTGCCAGCAGCCAAGAGGGGTACTTAGGGCGGGCCGGAAACACCATATATTTT. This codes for CASSQEGYLGRAGNTIYF.

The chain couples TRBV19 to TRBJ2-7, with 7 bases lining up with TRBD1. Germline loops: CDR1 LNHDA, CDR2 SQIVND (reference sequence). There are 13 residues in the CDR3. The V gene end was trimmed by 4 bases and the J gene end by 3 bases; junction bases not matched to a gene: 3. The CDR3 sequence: CASSTGQSYEQYF. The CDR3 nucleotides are TGTGCCAGTAGTACGGGACAGAGCTACGAGCAGTACTTC.

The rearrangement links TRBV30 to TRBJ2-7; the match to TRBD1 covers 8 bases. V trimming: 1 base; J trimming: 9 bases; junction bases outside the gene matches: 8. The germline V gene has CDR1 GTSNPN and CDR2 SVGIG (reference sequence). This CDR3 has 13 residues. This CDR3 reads CAWSDQGAVRQYF. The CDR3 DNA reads TGTGCCTGGAGTGATCAGGGGGCGGTTAGGCAGTACTTC.

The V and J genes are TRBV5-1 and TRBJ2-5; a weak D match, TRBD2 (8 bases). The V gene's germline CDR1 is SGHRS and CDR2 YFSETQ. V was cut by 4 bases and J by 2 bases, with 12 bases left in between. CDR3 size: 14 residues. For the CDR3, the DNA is TGCGCCAGCAGCCGGGGGGGACAGCAAGAGACCCAGTACTTC. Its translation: CASSRGGQQETQYF.

CDR3 sequence reads: CASSLPHKSTDTQYF. The CDR3 DNA reads as TGTGCCAGCAGCTTACCGCACAAGAGCACAGATACGCAGTATTTT. The V and J genes are TRBV7-2 and TRBJ2-3; no definite D call. The CDR3 is made up of 15 amino acids. The V gene lost 2 bases and the J gene lost 0 bases, with 9 bases spanning the gap. Germline values: CDR1 SGHTA, CDR2 FQGNSA.

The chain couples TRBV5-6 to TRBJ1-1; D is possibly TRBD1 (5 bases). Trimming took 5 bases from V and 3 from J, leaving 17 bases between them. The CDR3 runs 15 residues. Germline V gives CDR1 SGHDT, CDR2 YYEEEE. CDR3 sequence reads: CASSSVAGRYTEAFF. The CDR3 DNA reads TGTGCCAGCAGTTCTGTGGCAGGGCGGTACACTGAAGCTTTCTTT.

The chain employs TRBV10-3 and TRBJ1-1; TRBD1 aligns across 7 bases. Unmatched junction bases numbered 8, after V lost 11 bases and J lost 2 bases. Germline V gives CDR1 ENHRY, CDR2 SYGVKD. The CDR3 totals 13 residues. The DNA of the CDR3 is TGTGCCGCCTCACAGGGGATAAACACTGAAGCTTTCTTT. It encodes CAASQGINTEAFF.

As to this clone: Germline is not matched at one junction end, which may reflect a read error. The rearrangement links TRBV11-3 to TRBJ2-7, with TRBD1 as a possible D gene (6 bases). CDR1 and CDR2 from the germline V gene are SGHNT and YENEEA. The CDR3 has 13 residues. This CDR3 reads CVSSLFGTNEQYF. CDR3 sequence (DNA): TGTGTCAGCAGCTTATTCGGGACAAACGAGCAGTACTTC.

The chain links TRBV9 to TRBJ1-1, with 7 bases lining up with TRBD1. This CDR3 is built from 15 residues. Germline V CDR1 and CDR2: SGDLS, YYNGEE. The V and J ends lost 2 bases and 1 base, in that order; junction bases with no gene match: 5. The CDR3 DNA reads TGTGCCAGCAGCGTTTTGACAGGGAGGAACACTGAAGCTTTCTTT. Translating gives CASSVLTGRNTEAFF.

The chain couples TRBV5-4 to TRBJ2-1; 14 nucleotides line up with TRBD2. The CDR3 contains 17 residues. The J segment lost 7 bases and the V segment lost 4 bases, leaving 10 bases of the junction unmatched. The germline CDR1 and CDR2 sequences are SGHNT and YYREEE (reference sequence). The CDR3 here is CASSTGTSGSSWNEQFF. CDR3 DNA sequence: TGTGCCAGCAGCACTGGGACTAGCGGGAGTAGTTGGAATGAGCAGTTCTTC. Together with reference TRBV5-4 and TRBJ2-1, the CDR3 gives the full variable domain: ETGVTQSPTHLIKTRGQQVTLRCSSQSGHNTVSWYQQALGQGPQFIFQYYREEENGRGNFPPRFSGLQFPNYSSELNVNALELDDSALYLCASSTGTSGSSWNEQFFGPGTRLTVL.

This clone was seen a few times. The CDR3 region is CATSRDGTGRSYGYTF. The CDR3 DNA is TGTGCCACCAGCAGAGACGGTACAGGACGGTCCTATGGCTACACCTTC. V gene TRBV15 combines with J gene TRBJ1-2, with a possible D match to TRBD1 (5 bases). Germline CDR1 LNHNV, CDR2 YYDKDF (reference sequence). Deletions cut 0 bases from V and 4 bases from J, with 15 bases between. This CDR3 is 16 amino acids long. The full variable domain, with the rest looked up from reference TRBV15 and TRBJ1-2, is DAMVIQNPRYQVTQFGKPVTLSCSQTLNHNVMYWYQQKSSQAPKLLFHYYDKDFNNEADTPDNFQSRRPNTSFCFLDIRSPGLGDTAMYLCATSRDGTGRSYGYTFGSGTRLTVV.

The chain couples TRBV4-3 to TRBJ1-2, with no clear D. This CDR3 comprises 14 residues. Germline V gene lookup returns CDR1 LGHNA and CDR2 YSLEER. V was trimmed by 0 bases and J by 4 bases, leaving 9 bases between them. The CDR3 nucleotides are TGCGCCAGCAGCCAAGATCGGTCAGGCTATGGCTACACCTTC. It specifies CASSQDRSGYGYTF.

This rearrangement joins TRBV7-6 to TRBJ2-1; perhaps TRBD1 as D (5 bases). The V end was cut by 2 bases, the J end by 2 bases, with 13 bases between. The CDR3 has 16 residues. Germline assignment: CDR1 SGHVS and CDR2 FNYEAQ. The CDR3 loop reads CASSLSPGQAYNEQFF. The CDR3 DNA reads TGTGCCAGCAGCTTATCCCCAGGACAAGCCTACAATGAGCAGTTCTTC.

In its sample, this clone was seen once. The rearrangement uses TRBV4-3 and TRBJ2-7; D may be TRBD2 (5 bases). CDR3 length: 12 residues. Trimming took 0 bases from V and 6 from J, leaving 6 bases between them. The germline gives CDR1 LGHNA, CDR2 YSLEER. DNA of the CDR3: TGCGCCAGCAGCCAAGATGCGGGCGAGCAGTACTTC. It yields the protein CASSQDAGEQYF.

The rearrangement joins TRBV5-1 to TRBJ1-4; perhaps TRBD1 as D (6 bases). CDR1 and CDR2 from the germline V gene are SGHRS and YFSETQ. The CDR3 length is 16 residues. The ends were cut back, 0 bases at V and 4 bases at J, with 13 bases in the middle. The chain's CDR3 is CASSLGTGKGNEKLFF. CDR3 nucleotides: TGCGCCAGCAGCTTGGGAACAGGGAAGGGTAATGAAAAACTGTTTTTT.

The CDR3 reads CASSQARGSGYTF. Here the CDR3 DNA reads TGCGCCAGCAGCCAAGCCAGGGGGTCTGGCTACACCTTC. The chain employs TRBV4-3 and TRBJ1-2; 7 bases are a match to TRBD1. This CDR3 spans 13 amino acids. Germline CDR1 is LGHNA and CDR2 is YSLEER. V shed 1 base, J shed 7 bases, and the junction held 3 bases outside the gene matches.

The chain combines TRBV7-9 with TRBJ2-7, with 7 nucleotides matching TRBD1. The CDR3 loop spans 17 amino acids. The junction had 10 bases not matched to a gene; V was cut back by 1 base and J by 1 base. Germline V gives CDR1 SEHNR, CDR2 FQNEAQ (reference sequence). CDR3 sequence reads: CASSLVDGQVVSYEQYF. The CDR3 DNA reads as TGTGCCAGCAGCTTAGTAGATGGACAGGTTGTATCCTACGAGCAGTACTTC.

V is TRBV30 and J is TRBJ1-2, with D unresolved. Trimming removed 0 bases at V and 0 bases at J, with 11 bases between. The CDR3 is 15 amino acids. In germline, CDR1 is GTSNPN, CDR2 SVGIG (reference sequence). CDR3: CAWSVAGIANYGYTF. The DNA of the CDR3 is TGTGCCTGGAGTGTAGCGGGGATAGCTAACTATGGCTACACCTTC.

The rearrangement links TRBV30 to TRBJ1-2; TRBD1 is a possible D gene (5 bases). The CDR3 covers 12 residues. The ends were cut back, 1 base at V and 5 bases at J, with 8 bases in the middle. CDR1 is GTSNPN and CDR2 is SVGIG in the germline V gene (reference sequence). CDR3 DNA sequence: TGTGCCTGGAGTGAGGACATGTATGGCTACACCTTC. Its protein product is CAWSEDMYGYTF.

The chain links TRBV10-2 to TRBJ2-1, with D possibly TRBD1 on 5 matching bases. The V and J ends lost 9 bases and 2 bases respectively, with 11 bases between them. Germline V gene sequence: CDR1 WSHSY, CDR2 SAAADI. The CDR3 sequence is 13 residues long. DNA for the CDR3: TGCGCCAGTAGGGGAAGCCCCTACAATGAGCAGTTCTTC. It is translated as CASRGSPYNEQFF.

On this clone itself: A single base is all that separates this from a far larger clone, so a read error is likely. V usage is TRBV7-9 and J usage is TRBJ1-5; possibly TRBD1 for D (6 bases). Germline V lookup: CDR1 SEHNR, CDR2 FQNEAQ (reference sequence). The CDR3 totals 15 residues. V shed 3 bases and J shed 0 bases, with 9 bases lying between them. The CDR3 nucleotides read TGTGCCAGCAGCTTTCAGGGGTATAGCAATCAGCCCCAGCATTTT. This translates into CASSFQGYSNQPQHF.

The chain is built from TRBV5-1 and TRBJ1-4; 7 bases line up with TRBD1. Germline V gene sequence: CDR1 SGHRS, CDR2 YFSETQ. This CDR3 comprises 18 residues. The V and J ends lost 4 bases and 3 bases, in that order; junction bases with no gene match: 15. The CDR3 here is CASSPGDRLGEANEKLFF. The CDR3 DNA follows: TGCGCCAGCAGCCCAGGGGACAGATTGGGGGAGGCTAATGAAAAACTGTTTTTT.

The DNA for the CDR3 is TGTGCCAGCAGCCAAGCTGAGAACTACAATGAGCAGTTCTTC. This sequence encodes CASSQAENYNEQFF. The chain joins TRBV7-6 to TRBJ2-1; D gene unclear. The germline V and J ends were trimmed by 5 bases and 3 bases, with 11 bases remaining between them. CDR1 SGHVS and CDR2 FNYEAQ come from the germline V gene. The CDR3 consists of 14 residues.

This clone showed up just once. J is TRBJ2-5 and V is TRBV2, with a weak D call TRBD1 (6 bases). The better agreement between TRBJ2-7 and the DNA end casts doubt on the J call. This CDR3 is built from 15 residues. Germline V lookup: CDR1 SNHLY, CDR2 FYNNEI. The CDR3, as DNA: TGTGCCAGCAGTGCACCACAGGGCGGGTTATACGAGCAGTACTTC. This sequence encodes CASSAPQGGLYEQYF.

CDR3 DNA sequence: TGCAGCGTTGTTCGGGGGTTCACTGAAGCTTTCTTT. Amino acids: CSVVRGFTEAFF. The genes are TRBV29-1 and TRBJ1-1; tentative D call: TRBD1 (5 bases). With 4 bases removed from V and 4 bases from J, the gap between germline ends came to 10 bases. Germline V CDR1 and CDR2: SQVTM, ANQGSEA. The CDR3 has 12 amino acids. Looking up the rest from reference TRBV29-1 and TRBJ1-1 gives the full variable domain: SAVISQKPSRDICQRGTSLTIQCQVDSQVTMMFWYRQQPGQSLTLIATANQGSEATYESGFVIDKFPISRPNLTFSTLTVSNMSPEDSSIYLCSVVRGFTEAFFGQGTRLTVV.

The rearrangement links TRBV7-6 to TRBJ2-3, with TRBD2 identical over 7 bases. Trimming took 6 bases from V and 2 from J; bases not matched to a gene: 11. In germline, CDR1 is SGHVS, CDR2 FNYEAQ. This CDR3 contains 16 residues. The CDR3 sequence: CASRPRLALSTDTQYF. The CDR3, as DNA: TGTGCCAGCAGACCTCGACTAGCTTTGTCCACAGATACGCAGTATTTT.